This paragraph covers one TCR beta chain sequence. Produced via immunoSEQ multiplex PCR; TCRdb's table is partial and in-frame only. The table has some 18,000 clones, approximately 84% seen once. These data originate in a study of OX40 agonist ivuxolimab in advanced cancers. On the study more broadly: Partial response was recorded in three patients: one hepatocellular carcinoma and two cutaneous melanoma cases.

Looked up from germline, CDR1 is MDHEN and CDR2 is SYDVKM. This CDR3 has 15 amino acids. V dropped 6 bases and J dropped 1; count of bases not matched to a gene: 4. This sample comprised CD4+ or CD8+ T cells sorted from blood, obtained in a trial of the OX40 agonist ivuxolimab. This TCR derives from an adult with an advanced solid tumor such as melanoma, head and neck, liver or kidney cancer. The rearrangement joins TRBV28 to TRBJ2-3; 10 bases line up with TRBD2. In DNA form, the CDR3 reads TGTGCCAGCAGGTTCCTAGCGGGGGGCACAGATACGCAGTATTTT. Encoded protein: CASRFLAGGTDTQYF.